The present T cell receptor beta chain was sequenced within a study of blood T cell repertoires in COVID-19. The overall study: The United States, Italy and Spain supplied acute and convalescent COVID-19 samples. In each case, the material was cDNA or gDNA derived from T cells, B-cell-depleted T cells, or PBMCs.

TCRdb's copy holds only in-frame clones and misses some; the assay was immunoSEQ multiplex PCR. The sample has tens of thousands of clones, approximately 80% seen once; the top ten hold roughly 3.2%. This CDR3 has 14 residues. Germline V gene sequence: CDR1 SGHRS, CDR2 YFSETQ. Trimming cost V 4 bases and J 3 bases; bases outside gene matches: 4. The source of this sequence is a man aged 45-65 years with acute or convalescent COVID-19. The chain has TRBV5-1 and TRBJ1-1, with TRBD1 identical over 9 bases. The sample consisted of peripheral blood. Here the CDR3 DNA reads TGCGCCAGCAGCCGGACAGGGGAGGACACTGAAGCTTTCTTT. This encodes CASSRTGEDTEAFF.